This section outlines one T cell receptor (beta chain) sequence together with its context. Measured with immunoSEQ multiplex PCR; TCRdb has only the in-frame clones, and not every one. The repertoire holds more than 90,000 clones, with 95% as singletons. These data belong to a study of technical replicates of blood from a handful of donors. This sequence originates from a human donor in good health. The sample taken for sequencing was T cells isolated from PBMCs.

The CDR3 sequence: CASSLQVEGGAFF. CDR3 nucleotide sequence: TGTGCCAGCAGCTTGCAAGTCGAGGGTGGGGCTTTCTTT. The chain is built from TRBV5-4 and TRBJ1-1; D call uncertain. V was cut by 1 base and J by 11 bases, with 15 bases left in between. Germline CDR1 SGHNT, CDR2 YYREEE (reference sequence). The CDR3 is 13 residues long.